These T cell receptor beta chains were read from a single sample in a study of neoadjuvant anti-PD-1 for oral cavity cancer. Repertoires were generated with immunoSEQ multiplex PCR, while TCRdb's copy carries only in-frame clones and drops some. This table has about 42,000 clones, roughly 77% appearing once. The source material was PBMCs, sampled after nivolumab (anti-PD-1) treatment. The receptors here all came from a person aged 35 to 85 with oral cavity squamous cell carcinoma. Both conserved end residues are part of each CDR3. Each record gives: D gene, J gene, clone size, V gene, CDR3 protein, CDR3 DNA. D genes are given only for firm matches. Clone size appears in some rows only: once, few, many, or a class for an expanded clone.

D gene: -
J gene: TRBJ2-7
clone size: -
V gene: TRBV5-1
CDR3 protein: CASSLTIGTLYEQYF
CDR3 DNA: TGCGCCAGCAGCTTGACGATCGGGACATTATACGAGCAGTACTTC

D gene: -
J gene: TRBJ2-1
clone size: few
V gene: TRBV6-1
CDR3 protein: CASSVFYEQFF
CDR3 DNA: TGTGCCAGCAGTGTTTTCTATGAGCAGTTCTTC

D gene: TRBD2
J gene: TRBJ2-3
clone size: -
V gene: TRBV29-1
CDR3 protein: CSVPLAGGPRGIDTQYF
CDR3 DNA: TGCAGCGTCCCCCTAGCGGGAGGGCCAAGGGGCATTGATACGCAGTATTTT

D gene: TRBD1
J gene: TRBJ1-2
clone size: -
V gene: TRBV6-1
CDR3 protein: CASRPYDRDGNGYTF
CDR3 DNA: TGTGCCAGCAGACCCTATGACAGGGACGGAAATGGCTACACCTTC

D gene: -
J gene: TRBJ2-1
clone size: -
V gene: TRBV7-2
CDR3 protein: CASSPGRNSYNEQFF
CDR3 DNA: TGTGCCAGCAGCCCGGGACGGAACTCCTACAATGAGCAGTTCTTC

D gene: TRBD2
J gene: TRBJ2-2
clone size: -
V gene: TRBV7-2
CDR3 protein: CASSLGASGGFRTGELFF
CDR3 DNA: TGTGCCAGCAGCTTAGGCGCTAGCGGGGGATTTAGGACCGGGGAGCTGTTTTTT

D gene: TRBD1
J gene: TRBJ1-1
clone size: -
V gene: TRBV7-2
CDR3 protein: CASRTGLNTEAFF
CDR3 DNA: TGTGCCAGCAGGACAGGGTTGAACACTGAAGCTTTCTTT

D gene: -
J gene: TRBJ1-3
clone size: -
V gene: TRBV19
CDR3 protein: CASSSQGRGRIYGNTIYF
CDR3 DNA: TGTGCCAGTAGTTCACAGGGAAGGGGCCGGATTTATGGAAACACCATATATTTT

D gene: -
J gene: TRBJ2-5
clone size: -
V gene: TRBV7-9
CDR3 protein: CASSPGLPGETQYF
CDR3 DNA: TGTGCCAGCAGCCCAGGACTTCCGGGGGAGACCCAGTACTTC

D gene: -
J gene: TRBJ1-6
clone size: -
V gene: TRBV2
CDR3 protein: CASSERAGSSPLHF
CDR3 DNA: TGTGCCAGCAGTGAAAGGGCAGGGTCCTCACCCCTCCACTTT

D gene: -
J gene: TRBJ2-3
clone size: -
V gene: TRBV6-5
CDR3 protein: CASSSRYDTQYF
CDR3 DNA: TGTGCCAGCAGTAGCCGGTACGATACGCAGTATTTT

D gene: TRBD1
J gene: TRBJ1-4
clone size: -
V gene: TRBV7-9
CDR3 protein: CASSSTGGNEKLFF
CDR3 DNA: TGTGCCAGCAGCTCGACAGGGGGCAATGAAAAACTGTTTTTT

D gene: -
J gene: TRBJ1-5
clone size: -
V gene: TRBV7-8
CDR3 protein: CASSLRQNSNQPQHF
CDR3 DNA: TGTGCCAGCAGCTTACGTCAGAACAGCAATCAGCCCCAGCATTTT

D gene: TRBD1
J gene: TRBJ2-2
clone size: -
V gene: TRBV29-1
CDR3 protein: CSVAGTGLRTGELFF
CDR3 DNA: TGCAGCGTCGCCGGGACAGGTCTAAGAACCGGGGAGCTGTTTTTT

D gene: TRBD2
J gene: TRBJ2-1
clone size: -
V gene: TRBV6-5
CDR3 protein: CASREAGAYNEQFF
CDR3 DNA: TGTGCCAGCAGAGAGGCGGGGGCCTACAATGAGCAGTTCTTC

D gene: TRBD2
J gene: TRBJ2-7
clone size: -
V gene: TRBV5-1
CDR3 protein: CASSSGGGRNEQYF
CDR3 DNA: TGCGCCAGCAGCTCGGGGGGAGGACGAAACGAGCAGTACTTC